What follows is one TCR beta chain and its context. Its specificity is unknown. The source of the sample is a study of post-analysis software for immune sequencing data. Overall study findings and caveats: Samples from a shared batch, those prepared together, strongly co-clustered by F measure. Roughly five TRBV segments appeared more often in patients than in controls, and TRBV5-6, TRBV5-1 and TRBV20-1 were among these.

Built from TCR beta cDNA, the libraries had unique molecular identifiers in them. T cells, about 0.9 to 10 million of them, yielded some 500,000 cDNA molecules. Each CDR3 protein is one row after TCRdb ran MiXCR on the PCR reads. The data contain 380,000 or so distinct CDR3 sequences, approximately 33% of them seen just once; the ten biggest clones take up over 10%. Germline lookup yields CDR1 MGHDK and CDR2 SYGVNS. The V gene lost 3 bases and the J gene lost 3 bases, with 9 bases spanning the gap. The CDR3 runs to 13 residues. This chain joins TRBV25-1 and TRBJ2-7, with D unresolved. Input material: blood. This sequence originates from a girl between 5 and 17 years old with multiple sclerosis. CDR3 in DNA: TGTGCCAGCAGTGAGGGGTGGAACTACGAGCAGTACTTC. Its translation is CASSEGWNYEQYF.